The entry below describes one TCR beta chain. Its antigen remains unknown. These data originate in a study of cytomegalovirus exposure and HLA in healthy donors. Study as a whole: Unique TCRs from HLA-typed donors, 80 million to 100 million of them, were held in an early data release. Points from the study as a whole: In an earlier analysis, productive rearrangement rates for most beta V segments clustered near 87% or 30%. Presence/absence analysis assumed near-uniform sequencing depth across donors.

Trimming took 0 bases from V and 7 from J; bases not matched to a gene: 6. The V gene's germline CDR1 is SGHRS and CDR2 YFSETQ. The CDR3 length is 16 residues. The PCR had 60 Vbeta and 13 Jbeta primers. Assay: immunoSEQ multiplex PCR; the TCRdb copy retains only in-frame clones and omits some. The table has some 90,000 clones, approximately 80% seen once. The sequence came from a woman in her fifties or sixties in good health and CMV-seropositive. V usage is TRBV5-1 and J usage is TRBJ2-1, with TRBD1 matching over 11 bases. Sequences were obtained from PBMCs. The CDR3 DNA sequence: TGCGCCAGCAGCTTGGAAGGACAGGGGGCCTGGAATGAGCAGTTCTTC. This translates into CASSLEGQGAWNEQFF.